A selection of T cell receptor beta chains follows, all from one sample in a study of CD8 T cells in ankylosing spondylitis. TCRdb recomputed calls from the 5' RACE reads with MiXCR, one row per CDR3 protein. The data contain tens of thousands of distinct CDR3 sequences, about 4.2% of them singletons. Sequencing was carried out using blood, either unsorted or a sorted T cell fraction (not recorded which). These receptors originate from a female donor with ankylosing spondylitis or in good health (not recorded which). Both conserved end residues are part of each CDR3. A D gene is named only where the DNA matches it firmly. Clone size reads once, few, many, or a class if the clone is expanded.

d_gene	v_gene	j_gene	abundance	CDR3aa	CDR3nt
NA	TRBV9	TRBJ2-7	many	CASSPSQRYYEQYF	TGTGCCAGCAGCCCCTCTCAGAGATACTACGAGCAGTACTTC
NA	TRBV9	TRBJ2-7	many	CASSVGPGATYEQYF	TGTGCCAGCAGCGTAGGGCCAGGGGCCACCTACGAGCAGTACTTC
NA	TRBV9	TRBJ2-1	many	CASSVEVSSVYNEQFF	TGTGCCAGCAGCGTAGAAGTGTCTAGCGTATACAATGAGCAGTTCTTC
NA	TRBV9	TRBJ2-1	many	CASSVRDNTYNEQFF	TGTGCCAGCAGCGTCCGGGACAATACCTACAATGAGCAGTTCTTC
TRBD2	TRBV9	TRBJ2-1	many	CASSVGGTKNEQFF	TGTGCCAGCAGCGTAGGAGGGACTAAAAATGAGCAGTTCTTC
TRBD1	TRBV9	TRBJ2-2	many	CASSATTGAGELFF	TGTGCCAGCAGCGCCACGACAGGGGCCGGGGAGCTGTTTTTT
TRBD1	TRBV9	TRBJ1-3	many	CASSVQTGVPGNTIYF	TGTGCCAGCAGCGTCCAGACAGGGGTACCTGGAAACACCATATATTTT
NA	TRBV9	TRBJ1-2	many	CASSPPDGNYGYTF	TGTGCCAGCAGCCCACCCGACGGGAACTATGGCTACACCTTC
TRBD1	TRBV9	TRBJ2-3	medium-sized	CASSARQGGTDTQYF	TGTGCCAGCAGCGCCCGACAGGGAGGCACAGATACGCAGTATTTT
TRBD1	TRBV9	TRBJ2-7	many	CASSPHPGGPYEQYF	TGTGCCAGCAGCCCCCACCCAGGGGGTCCCTACGAGCAGTACTTC